This is a list of T cell receptor beta chains from one sample in a study of post-analysis software for immune sequencing data. TCRdb itself ran the PCR reads through MiXCR, one entry per CDR3 protein. Of about 380,000 distinct CDR3 sequences detected, about a third appear once; the ten largest clones hold around an eighth. Sequenced material: blood. The receptors come from a girl between 5 and 17 years old with multiple sclerosis. Each CDR3 is given with its conserved first and last residue.

TRBV7-3,TRBJ2-6,CASSLRGPTGTGANVLTF
TRBV6-5,TRBJ1-1,CASSRDSFNTEAFF
TRBV29-1,TRBJ2-5,CSVEAMEGRGYQETQYF
TRBV3-1,TRBJ2-1,CASSQDRVSYNEQFF
TRBV7-2,TRBJ2-1,CASSLALAGGPRDEQFF
TRBV27,TRBJ2-2,CASSSDSTGPDTGELFF
TRBV4-1,TRBJ1-5,CASSQATGQPQHF
TRBV6-5,TRBJ1-1,CASSQAMNTEAFF
TRBV28,TRBJ1-2,CAMGSATGGDYGYTF
TRBV6-1,TRBJ1-4,CASTPRQGLYEKLFF
TRBV12-3/TRBV12-4,TRBJ1-5,CASSPGTAFTDQPQHF
TRBV29-1,TRBJ2-1,CSVAGQPAYNEQFF
TRBV7-9,TRBJ2-1,CARSPRDRGPNEQFF
TRBV5-1,TRBJ1-4,CASSLDGGGDEKLFF
TRBV5-6,TRBJ2-5,CASILAGAQETQYF
TRBV20-1,TRBJ1-2,CSARVAGNYGYTF
TRBV2,TRBJ1-2,CASSGQTVLNYGYTF
TRBV12-3/TRBV12-4,TRBJ2-5,CASSLARMNQETQYF
TRBV10-3,TRBJ2-3,CAISKQGWGTDTQYF
TRBV25-1,TRBJ2-1,CASSAPQEDHSYNEQFF
TRBV29-1,TRBJ2-1,CSVEGTQKASYNEQFF
TRBV20-1,TRBJ2-1,CSADGQHNEQFF
TRBV29-1,TRBJ2-5,CSVGWGLRETQYF
TRBV6-5,TRBJ1-4,CASSSGTGREKLFF
TRBV6-2/TRBV6-3,-,CASRYHGTVYEQYF
TRBV27,TRBJ1-5,CASSVSPGQGPNQPQHF
TRBV29-1,TRBJ2-3,CSGGGQATDTQYF
TRBV6-5,TRBJ2-3,CASSYGGAFTDTQYF
TRBV12-3/TRBV12-4,TRBJ2-3,CASRNRYRTDTQYF
TRBV5-8,TRBJ2-1,CASNTVRGFEQFF
TRBV12-3/TRBV12-4,TRBJ1-1,CASSSPGQVTFF
TRBV28,TRBJ1-1,CASTRDRLKDTEAFF
TRBV3-1,TRBJ1-6,CASSRGPGNSPLHF
TRBV5-6,TRBJ2-4,CASSPISVAKNIQYF
TRBV13,TRBJ2-1,CASSLTAGDLGEQFF
TRBV7-9,TRBJ2-6,CASSLMEEGANVLTF
TRBV20-1,TRBJ1-5,CSANLRGWYSNQPQHF
TRBV20-1,TRBJ1-5,CSAGTGGWQPQHF
TRBV12-3/TRBV12-4,TRBJ2-7,CASSLGGTTGEQYF
TRBV12-3/TRBV12-4,TRBJ1-5,CASSSGIGGPQHF
TRBV7-8,TRBJ1-1,CASSLNKDFMNTEAFF
TRBV7-2,TRBJ2-3,CASSLWTSGGTQYF
TRBV29-1,TRBJ2-1,CSVEEGMQFF
TRBV12-3/TRBV12-4,TRBJ1-6,CASTLQGRNSPLHF
TRBV11-2,TRBJ1-4,CASSFQGNSGEKLFF
TRBV27,TRBJ2-5,CASSKRTSGEIGPQYF
TRBV4-3,TRBJ2-7,CASSQVAGDPYEQYF
TRBV3-1,TRBJ2-3,CASSQGSAWQSTDTQYF
TRBV4-1,TRBJ1-4,CASSQDYGAIEKLFF
TRBV15,TRBJ1-5,CATSRDAPGGNQPQHF